This T cell receptor (beta chain) was identified in a study of cytomegalovirus exposure and HLA in healthy donors. The study's findings and limits: Most TCR sequences were uncommon, yet certain public TCRs appeared in many donors.

V shed 3 bases and J shed 2 bases, with 8 bases lying between them. CDR3 length: 13 residues. Per the germline V gene, CDR1 is SNHLY and CDR2 is FYNNEI. As regards this clone: Antigen unknown.

Both 60 Vbeta primers and 13 Jbeta primers went into the PCR. Clones were read by immunoSEQ multiplex PCR, and TCRdb kept only the in-frame ones, dropping some. Among 120,000 to 150,000 clones listed, about 79% were seen once. The chain recombines TRBV2 with TRBJ2-7, with D uncertain. Sequenced material: PBMCs. The sequence came from a man in his forties in good health and CMV-seropositive. CDR3: CASSDHRAYEQYF. CDR3 in DNA: TGTGCCAGCAGTGATCACCGAGCCTACGAGCAGTACTTC.